The clone carrying this TCR beta chain occurred many times. The data are from a study of T-cell memory formation after mild COVID-19. Germline CDR1 is SGHRS and CDR2 is YFSETQ. The CDR3 length is 20 residues. The junction had 14 bases not matched to a gene; V was cut back by 4 bases and J by 0 bases. TCRdb fed the 5' RACE reads into MiXCR, producing one record per CDR3 protein. This table holds tens of thousands of distinct CDR3 sequences, about 16% found once. This TCR came from an adult who had mild COVID-19 (a few samples of this study predate the infection). Cell type and time point are not known. The specimen was PBMCs or a T cell subset sorted from them (not recorded which). The chain employs TRBV5-1 and TRBJ2-1; the match to TRBD2 covers 12 bases. DNA of the CDR3: TGCGCCAGCAGCGTCCCGACCGGGACTAGCGGGTCCTCCTCCTACAATGAGCAGTTCTTC. Protein sequence: CASSVPTGTSGSSSYNEQFF.